The following is a T cell receptor (beta chain) sequence with its context. Its antigen remains unidentified. This specimen comes from a study of T cells in localized non-small cell lung cancer. Study results and limitations: Adjacent lung tissue had a median roughly 62 of the top 100 clones found in the tumor.

The assay was immunoSEQ multiplex PCR, and TCRdb's table has in-frame clones only and misses some. The profile shows about 39,000 clones, more than 75% of them singletons. Germline V gene sequence: CDR1 SNHLY, CDR2 FYNNEI. This CDR3 has 11 amino acids. V gave up 6 bases and J gave up 14 bases, with 11 bases separating them. The sequence came from a woman aged 35 to 70 with stage II squamous cell lung carcinoma. The chain carries TRBV2 and TRBJ1-6; D not certain. The source material was PBMCs, sampled before any cancer treatment. CDR3 DNA sequence: TGTGCCAGCAGAGACGAGGGATCCCTCCACTTT. Translated: CASRDEGSLHF.